A selection of T cell receptor beta chains follows, all from one sample in a study of cytomegalovirus exposure and HLA in healthy donors. Measured with immunoSEQ multiplex PCR; TCRdb has only the in-frame clones, and not every one. The sample has 150,000 to 200,000 clones, roughly 81% seen once. The specimen was PBMCs. Every receptor here comes from a woman between 25 and 40 years old in good health and CMV-seronegative. Both conserved end residues are part of each CDR3. Each record gives: clone size, J gene, V gene, CDR3 length, CDR3 protein. Part of the rows lack a size; the others show once, few, many or a class for expanded clones.

abundance: .
j_gene: TRBJ2-3
v_gene: TRBV5-1
len: 15
CDR3aa: CASSPRQGEGDTQYF

abundance: .
j_gene: TRBJ2-3
v_gene: TRBV5-1
len: 11
CDR3aa: CASSGEDTQYF

abundance: .
j_gene: TRBJ2-3
v_gene: TRBV5-1
len: 16
CDR3aa: CASSLAAGGRADTQYF

abundance: few
j_gene: TRBJ1-1
v_gene: TRBV6-6
len: 14
CDR3aa: CASSPAGRNTEAFF

abundance: .
j_gene: TRBJ2-6
v_gene: TRBV9
len: 17
CDR3aa: CASSPSGTTSGANVLTF

abundance: .
j_gene: TRBJ2-1
v_gene: TRBV15
len: 16
CDR3aa: CATSREAVPPYNEQFF

abundance: .
j_gene: TRBJ1-2
v_gene: TRBV2
len: 16
CDR3aa: CASSTTRDREDYGYTF

abundance: .
j_gene: TRBJ2-7
v_gene: TRBV19
len: 15
CDR3aa: CASSIQTSGIDEQYF

abundance: .
j_gene: TRBJ2-3
v_gene: TRBV11-2
len: 14
CDR3aa: CASSPGTSGGTQYF

abundance: .
j_gene: TRBJ2-1
v_gene: TRBV19
len: 14
CDR3aa: CASSSSRVYNEQFF

abundance: once
j_gene: TRBJ1-2
v_gene: TRBV19
len: 15
CDR3aa: CASSTRTGWGYGYTF

abundance: .
j_gene: TRBJ1-5
v_gene: TRBV2
len: 15
CDR3aa: CASRGDRGRDQPQHF

abundance: .
j_gene: TRBJ2-2
v_gene: TRBV19
len: 17
CDR3aa: CASRIYWDRSSTGELFF

abundance: .
j_gene: TRBJ1-6
v_gene: TRBV11-1
len: 14
CDR3aa: CASSPRTGDSPLHF

abundance: .
j_gene: TRBJ2-7
v_gene: TRBV13
len: 14
CDR3aa: CASRSGGSTYEQYF

abundance: few
j_gene: TRBJ1-5
v_gene: TRBV2
len: 13
CDR3aa: CASSGGVWKPQHF

abundance: .
j_gene: TRBJ1-1
v_gene: TRBV10-2
len: 15
CDR3aa: CASSERDFMNTEAFF

abundance: .
j_gene: TRBJ1-1
v_gene: TRBV5-1
len: 13
CDR3aa: CASSLFQNTEAFF

abundance: .
j_gene: TRBJ1-2
v_gene: TRBV29-1
len: 13
CDR3aa: CSVVIMVSDGYTF

abundance: .
j_gene: TRBJ1-1
v_gene: TRBV19
len: 13
CDR3aa: CASSIATGVAAFF

abundance: .
j_gene: TRBJ2-7
v_gene: TRBV7-9
len: 12
CDR3aa: CASSQGSNEQYF

abundance: few
j_gene: TRBJ1-1
v_gene: TRBV11-2
len: 20
CDR3aa: CASSLEGWWDRGRRNTEAFF

abundance: .
j_gene: TRBJ1-4
v_gene: TRBV6-1
len: 12
CDR3aa: CASSESRVKLFF

abundance: once
j_gene: TRBJ1-2
v_gene: TRBV28
len: 14
CDR3aa: CASSDLHREYGYTF

abundance: .
j_gene: TRBJ1-4
v_gene: TRBV7-9
len: 15
CDR3aa: CASSVNRATNEKLFF

abundance: few
j_gene: TRBJ1-5
v_gene: TRBV7-9
len: 17
CDR3aa: CASSAGATGGTNQPQHF

abundance: .
j_gene: TRBJ1-1
v_gene: TRBV7-9
len: 13
CDR3aa: CASSLPLGAEAFF

abundance: .
j_gene: TRBJ2-5
v_gene: TRBV6-5
len: 11
CDR3aa: CASSYQGVQYF

abundance: .
j_gene: TRBJ1-3
v_gene: TRBV7-2
len: 14
CDR3aa: CASPDINSGNTIYF

abundance: few
j_gene: TRBJ2-1
v_gene: TRBV7-3
len: 15
CDR3aa: CASSLLAGGTNEQFF

abundance: .
j_gene: TRBJ2-7
v_gene: TRBV18
len: 14
CDR3aa: CASSRSAGGDEQYF

abundance: .
j_gene: TRBJ1-2
v_gene: TRBV9
len: 14
CDR3aa: CASSVVGGNYGYTF

abundance: .
j_gene: TRBJ2-7
v_gene: TRBV2
len: 13
CDR3aa: CASNGQGPYEQYF

abundance: .
j_gene: TRBJ2-7
v_gene: TRBV25-1
len: 12
CDR3aa: CASSRTAYEQYF

abundance: .
j_gene: TRBJ2-7
v_gene: TRBV5-1
len: 17
CDR3aa: CASSFRPSAGGLDEQYF

abundance: .
j_gene: TRBJ2-7
v_gene: TRBV19
len: 13
CDR3aa: CASTGDTIYEQYF

abundance: .
j_gene: TRBJ1-5
v_gene: TRBV28
len: 13
CDR3aa: CASSLVGDQPQHF

abundance: once
j_gene: TRBJ2-7
v_gene: TRBV5-4
len: 15
CDR3aa: CASSPGGSHTYEQYF

abundance: .
j_gene: TRBJ2-7
v_gene: TRBV9
len: 14
CDR3aa: CASSGSQGPYEQYF

abundance: few
j_gene: TRBJ2-5
v_gene: TRBV25-1
len: 15
CDR3aa: CASSRPGSGQETQYF

abundance: once
j_gene: TRBJ1-4
v_gene: TRBV5-1
len: 14
CDR3aa: CASRSGTAHEKLFF